The 4 T cell receptor beta chains presented below share a single source sample, sequenced in a study of cytomegalovirus exposure and HLA in healthy donors (TCRdb year 2017). Library construction relied on the immunoSEQ multiplex PCR assay. The multiplex PCR relied on a mix of 60 forward primers for TCR Vbeta segments and 13 reverse primers for TCR Jbeta segments. What TCRdb holds here is the immuneACCESS table cut down to in-frame rearrangements. Part of the clones is not present; checked against another copy, under half of the missing clones reflect an unresolved V gene, and the others are unexplained. The sample data list 150,000 to 200,000 clones, and around 81% of these were observed just once. The ten largest clones add up to 2% to 2.5% of the sample. The specimen sequenced was PBMCs. These receptors came from a woman in her twenties or thirties in good health and CMV-seronegative.

V gene TRBV27 combines with J gene TRBJ1-2; D might be TRBD1 (5 bases). Trimming took 5 bases from V and 2 from J, leaving 12 bases between them. The CDR3 runs 14 residues. Per germline, CDR1 MNHEY and CDR2 SMNVEV (reference sequence). The DNA for the CDR3 is TGTGCCAGCAGTACCTCTCCAGGGAACTATGGCTACACCTTC. This gives the protein CASSTSPGNYGYTF.

The chain combines TRBV5-6 with TRBJ2-3, with D possibly being TRBD1 (6 bases). The ends were cut back, 0 bases at V and 3 bases at J, with 8 bases in the middle. Per the germline V gene, CDR1 is SGHDT and CDR2 is YYEEEE. The CDR3 is 14 amino acids. CDR3 in amino acids: CASSLGTATDTQYF. DNA of the CDR3: TGTGCCAGCAGCTTGGGGACAGCGACAGATACGCAGTATTTT.

This clone turned up a few times. V and J are TRBV7-6 and TRBJ2-1; D may be TRBD1 (6 bases). V lost 5 bases and J 13 bases, leaving 21 bases between the germline ends. Germline loops: CDR1 SGHVS, CDR2 FNYEAQ. CDR3 length: 14 residues. The CDR3 coding sequence is TGTGCCAGCAGCCCAGATGACAGGCCCCAGCACCAGTTCTTC. It specifies CASSPDDRPQHQFF.

The chain links TRBV5-4 to TRBJ1-6, with unresolved D. Germline V gene data show CDR1 as SGHNT and CDR2 as YYREEE (reference sequence). V was cut by 3 bases and J by 8 bases, with 18 bases left in between. The CDR3 is 16 residues long. CDR3 DNA sequence: TGTGCCAGCAGCTCCCCGTTCCGGGAGGCGGATTCACCCCTCCACTTT. Amino acid sequence: CASSSPFREADSPLHF.